Presented here are 6 T cell receptor beta chains from one specimen sequenced in a study of PD-L1 blockade in urothelial cancer. Produced via immunoSEQ multiplex PCR; TCRdb's table is partial and in-frame only. The sample carries fewer than 35,000 clones, 65% to 90% recorded once. Sequencing was performed on PBMCs, taken around atezolizumab (anti-PD-L1) treatment. The receptors were sampled from a man aged 45 to 65 with urothelial cancer.

This clone was counted a few times. The rearrangement uses TRBV6-4 and TRBJ2-7; D uncertain. This CDR3 spans 13 amino acids. The V gene's germline CDR1 is MRHNA and CDR2 SNTAGT. V was shortened by 4 bases and J by 3 bases, with 10 bases between the two germline ends. The CDR3 region has the DNA TGTGCCAGCAGTGCCACTGTTGGCTACGAGCAGTACTTC. Encoded protein: CASSATVGYEQYF.

This clone has only a few counts. This chain joins TRBV6-1 and TRBJ2-2; TRBD1 is a possible D gene (6 bases). Germline CDR1 reads MNHNS; CDR2 reads SASEGT. Between the trimmed V and J ends, which lost 3 bases and 7 bases, there was a span of 15 bases. The CDR3 has 15 amino acids. The CDR3 DNA reads as TGTGCCAGCAGTGAGACCAGGGGTTACGGCGGGGAGCTGTTTTTT. Translation: CASSETRGYGGELFF.

The chain carries TRBV19 and TRBJ1-5; D remains ambiguous. Germline V gene sequence: CDR1 LNHDA, CDR2 SQIVND (reference sequence). Trimming shortened V by 5 bases and J by 4 bases, and 9 bases separated the two germline ends. The CDR3 runs 13 residues. The CDR3 sequence: CASSGRPNQPQHF. The CDR3 DNA follows: TGTGCCAGTAGTGGCAGGCCAAATCAGCCCCAGCATTTT.

This clone was counted once. V and J are TRBV5-4 and TRBJ1-2; possible D gene TRBD1, 5 bases. The ends were cut back, 6 bases at V and 8 bases at J, with 14 bases in the middle. Germline V CDR1 and CDR2: SGHNT, YYREEE (reference sequence). This CDR3 is 12 amino acids long. CDR3 DNA: TGTGCCAGCAAGAATCCAGGGATCGGCTACACCTTC. This translates into CASKNPGIGYTF.

J is TRBJ1-1 and V is TRBV10-3; D unclear. The CDR3 runs 14 residues. V gave up 7 bases and J gave up 3 bases, with 15 bases separating them. Looked up from germline, CDR1 is ENHRY and CDR2 is SYGVKD. CDR3 sequence reads: CAITVGGMDTEAFF. CDR3 coding DNA: TGTGCCATCACAGTCGGAGGGATGGACACTGAAGCTTTCTTT.

The CDR3 DNA reads TGCGCCACCAAAAATCAGCCCCAGCATTTT. Protein product: CATKNQPQHF. The V and J genes are TRBV10-1 and TRBJ1-5; unclear D gene. Germline CDR1 is WNHNN and CDR2 is SYGVQD (reference sequence). V lost 10 bases, J lost 4 bases, and 5 bases lay in between. The CDR3 totals 10 residues.